The entry below describes one T cell receptor beta chain. Its antigen is unidentified. This sample stems from a study of cytomegalovirus exposure and HLA in healthy donors. V lost 4 bases and J 1 base, leaving 4 bases between the germline ends. Germline V lookup: CDR1 MNHNY, CDR2 SVGAGI (reference sequence). The CDR3 runs 12 residues. Clones were sequenced by immunoSEQ multiplex PCR, and TCRdb holds only the in-frame ones, with some missing. The sample includes fewer than 300,000 clones, roughly 90% seen only once; the top ten take roughly 1%. General study results and limits: There were a few CMV-associated chains whose specificity for CMV antigens was confirmed in vitro.

The chain carries TRBV6-6 and TRBJ1-1; D unclear. The TCR sequence derives from a woman under 30 in good health and CMV-seronegative. Sequencing was done on a sample of PBMCs. The chain's CDR3 is CASSLRNTEAFF. CDR3 nucleotides: TGTGCCAGCAGTTTGAGGAACACTGAAGCTTTCTTT.